Listed here are 24 T cell receptor beta chains from one sample, sequenced in a study of blood T cell repertoires in COVID-19. Some clones are missing from TCRdb's copy, which holds only in-frame ones; the method was immunoSEQ multiplex PCR. This sample has 100,000 to 120,000 clones; roughly four fifths occur once, and the top ten carry about 15%. Sequencing input: peripheral blood. The receptors come from a woman aged 55-69 years with acute or convalescent COVID-19.

The chain couples TRBV4-3 to TRBJ2-1, with a tentative D call TRBD2 (5 bases). Deletions cut 0 bases from V and 13 bases from J, with 13 bases between. CDR1 and CDR2 from the germline V gene are LGHNA and YSLEER. The CDR3 extends over 13 amino acids. The CDR3 bases are TGCGCCAGCAGCCAAGATGGCGGGCTCGCACAGTTCTTC. It specifies CASSQDGGLAQFF.

The chain uses TRBV12-3 or TRBV12-4 and TRBJ1-1; unclear D gene. This CDR3 contains 13 residues. Between the trimmed V and J ends, which lost 1 base and 6 bases, there was a span of 9 bases. The CDR3 reads CASSLGSVPEAFF. Written as DNA, the CDR3 is TGTGCCAGCAGTTTAGGGAGTGTCCCTGAAGCTTTCTTT.

This clone was counted a few times. This chain joins TRBV18 and TRBJ1-6; weak D call: TRBD1 (5 bases). Trimming shortened V by 3 bases and J by 1 base, and 10 bases separated the two germline ends. Germline V lookup: CDR1 KGHSH, CDR2 LQKENI. The CDR3 contains 16 residues. The CDR3 loop is CASSPRGRSYNSPLHF. The DNA for the CDR3 is TGTGCCAGCTCACCGCGGGGGAGGTCCTATAATTCACCCCTCCACTTT.

This clone was counted a single time. The rearrangement joins TRBV6-1 to TRBJ2-5; 10 bases align to TRBD2. This CDR3 is built from 15 residues. V shed 7 bases, J shed 1 base, and the junction held 6 bases outside the gene matches. Per germline, CDR1 MNHNS and CDR2 SASEGT. The CDR3 loop reads CASTAGTSVQETQYF. CDR3 sequence (DNA): TGTGCCAGCACCGCCGGGACTAGCGTCCAAGAGACCCAGTACTTC.

V and J are TRBV18 and TRBJ1-2; possible D gene TRBD1, 6 bases. Germline CDR1 reads KGHSH; CDR2 reads LQKENI. Trimming cost V 3 bases and J 9 bases, with 14 bases left between them. CDR3 size: 13 residues. Here the CDR3 reads CASSPGAGDSYTF. The CDR3, as DNA: TGTGCCAGCTCACCTGGGGCTGGGGACAGCTACACCTTC. Combining the CDR3 with reference TRBV18 and TRBJ1-2 gives the whole variable domain NAGVMQNPRHLVRRRGQEARLRCSPMKGHSHVYWYRQLPEEGLKFMVYLQKENIIDESGMPKERFSAEFPKEGPSILRIQQVVRGDSAAYFCASSPGAGDSYTFGSGTRLTVV.

The chain has TRBV29-1 and TRBJ1-5; D might be TRBD1 (5 bases). Germline CDR1 is SQVTM and CDR2 is ANQGSEA. The CDR3 covers 13 residues. Deletions cut 4 bases from V and 9 bases from J, with 16 bases between. CDR3: CSVGGTGHGPQHF. CDR3 DNA: TGCAGCGTTGGGGGCACCGGGCATGGGCCCCAGCATTTT.

The V gene is TRBV2, the J gene TRBJ2-2, with 10 bases fitting TRBD1. V trimming: 9 bases; J trimming: 4 bases; junction bases outside the gene matches: 8. The CDR3 is 15 amino acids. Germline V gene lookup returns CDR1 SNHLY and CDR2 FYNNEI. The CDR3, as DNA: TGTGCCAGTTCTACCGGGACAGGGGCCACCGGGGAGCTGTTTTTT. Translating it yields CASSTGTGATGELFF.

About this clone itself: A junction boundary mismatches the germline segment, possibly from a read error. Here the CDR3 reads CSVSGGSDQPQHF. In DNA, the CDR3 is TGCAGCGTCTCGGGGGGTAGCGATCAGCCCCAGCATTTT. V and J are TRBV29-1 and TRBJ1-5, with TRBD1 as a possible D gene (5 bases). Germline V lookup: CDR1 SQVTM, CDR2 ANQGSEA. This CDR3 contains 13 residues.

The chain uses TRBV2 and TRBJ1-2; D remains ambiguous. CDR1 is SNHLY and CDR2 is FYNNEI in the germline V gene. With 5 bases removed from V and 8 bases from J, the gap between germline ends came to 12 bases. This CDR3 is built from 12 residues. The CDR3 sequence: CASSPTDWGYTF. The CDR3 region has the DNA TGTGCCAGCAGTCCGACGGACTGGGGCTACACCTTC.

This chain links TRBV9 with TRBJ2-5; 13 nucleotides agree with TRBD2. CDR3 length equals 16 residues. Trimming at V came to 4 bases and at J to 1 base, leaving 4 bases not matched to a gene. CDR1 and CDR2 from the germline V gene are SGDLS and YYNGEE. The CDR3 here is CASSPRLAGGQETQYF. In DNA, the CDR3 is TGTGCCAGCAGCCCGCGACTAGCGGGGGGCCAAGAGACCCAGTACTTC.

V usage is TRBV7-3 and J usage is TRBJ2-2; weak D call: TRBD1 (6 bases). Germline V CDR1 and CDR2: SGHTA, FQGTGA. The CDR3 runs 15 residues. Deletions cut 6 bases from V and 4 bases from J, with 15 bases between. CDR3 coding DNA: TGTGCCAGCAGACCGACAGGATTCGGCACCGGGGAGCTGTTTTTT. Amino acids: CASRPTGFGTGELFF.

The rearrangement uses TRBV11-2 and TRBJ1-2, with D possibly being TRBD1 (6 bases). CDR1 and CDR2 from the germline V gene are SGHAT and FQNNGV. V gave up 1 base and J gave up 0 bases, with 15 bases separating them. This CDR3 has 17 residues. CDR3 sequence: CASSLATLDSPNYGYTF. In nucleotides, the CDR3 is TGTGCCAGCAGCTTAGCCACCCTGGACAGCCCTAACTATGGCTACACCTTC.

The chain links TRBV4-2 to TRBJ1-2; D uncertain. The V gene lost 2 bases and the J gene lost 0 bases, with 4 bases spanning the gap. CDR3 length equals 13 residues. CDR1 and CDR2 from the germline V gene are LGHNA and YNFKEQ. As DNA, the CDR3 is TGTGCCAGCAGCCAACAGACTAACTATGGCTACACCTTC. It codes for CASSQQTNYGYTF.

The chain links TRBV19 to TRBJ2-5, with TRBD1 matching over 8 bases. Looked up from germline, CDR1 is LNHDA and CDR2 is SQIVND (reference sequence). The CDR3 contains 14 residues. V shed 4 bases, J shed 5 bases, and the junction held 6 bases outside the gene matches. The chain's CDR3 is CASSNHRDRETQYF. Here the CDR3 DNA reads TGTGCCAGTAGTAACCACCGGGACAGGGAGACCCAGTACTTC.

V and J are TRBV2 and TRBJ1-4; tentatively, D is TRBD1 (6 bases). CDR1 SNHLY and CDR2 FYNNEI come from the germline V gene. V was pared by 8 bases and J by 8 bases, with 15 bases between. The CDR3 loop spans 13 amino acids. CDR3 loop: CASRQEVEEKLFF. The CDR3 DNA sequence: TGTGCCAGCCGACAGGAGGTTGAAGAAAAACTGTTTTTT.

The rearrangement links TRBV24-1 to TRBJ1-2, with a possible D match to TRBD1 (5 bases). The CDR3 has 14 residues. V was shortened by 4 bases and J by 5 bases, with 13 bases between the two germline ends. Germline lookup yields CDR1 KGHDR and CDR2 SFDVKD. The DNA for the CDR3 is TGTGCCACCAGTGAATCGGACATGCTATATGGCTACACCTTC. Amino acid sequence: CATSESDMLYGYTF.

J is TRBJ2-1 and V is TRBV10-3; 9 bases match TRBD2. V lost 7 bases to trimming and J lost 0 bases; unmatched junction nucleotides: 7. This CDR3 spans 16 amino acids. Germline-derived CDR1 and CDR2 are ENHRY and SYGVKD. CDR3 sequence: CAITGIAGVSYNEQFF. CDR3 coding DNA: TGTGCCATCACGGGAATAGCGGGGGTCTCCTACAATGAGCAGTTCTTC.

This clone came up a few times. The chain combines TRBV7-9 with TRBJ1-6; D may be TRBD1 (6 bases). The ends were cut back, 5 bases at V and 7 bases at J, with 12 bases in the middle. Germline-derived CDR1 and CDR2 are SEHNR and FQNEAQ (reference sequence). The CDR3 loop spans 14 amino acids. Here the CDR3 reads CASSEDSRNSPLHF. Here the CDR3 DNA reads TGTGCCAGCAGCGAGGACAGCCGAAATTCACCCCTCCACTTT. Variable domain in full (rest from reference TRBV7-9 and TRBJ1-6): DTGVSQNPRHKITKRGQNVTFRCDPISEHNRLYWYRQTLGQGPEFLTYFQNEAQLEKSRLLSDRFSAERPKGSFSTLEIQRTEQGDSAMYLCASSEDSRNSPLHFGNGTRLTVT.

Of note for this clone: One end of the junction is discordant with germline, which a read error may explain. This chain joins TRBV6-5 and TRBJ1-2, with a possible D match to TRBD1 (5 bases). Per germline, CDR1 MNHEY and CDR2 SVGAGI. The CDR3 totals 11 residues. The CDR3 loop is CASSRLGLTSF. For the CDR3, the DNA is TGTGCCAGCAGCCGCCTGGGGCTTACCTCCTTC.

The V and J genes are TRBV19 and TRBJ1-6; D is unresolved. Germline-derived CDR1 and CDR2 are LNHDA and SQIVND (reference sequence). The length of the CDR3 is 15 residues. V shed 3 bases and J shed 4 bases, with 10 bases lying between them. CDR3 nucleotides: TGTGCCAGTAGTATGGAACAGACATATAATTCACCCCTCCACTTT. Translation gives CASSMEQTYNSPLHF.

The genes are TRBV6-5 and TRBJ2-7, with D possibly being TRBD1 (6 bases). Germline V CDR1 and CDR2: MNHEY, SVGAGI. The CDR3 runs 14 residues. Trimming took off 7 bases at V and 2 bases at J, with 15 bases between the two ends. CDR3 region: CASTLTGTAYEQYF. DNA for the CDR3: TGTGCCAGCACCTTAACAGGGACGGCCTACGAGCAGTACTTC.

A single count supports this clone. The gene calls are TRBV6-5 and TRBJ2-7, with D possibly being TRBD1 (6 bases). Germline V gives CDR1 MNHEY, CDR2 SVGAGI. Trimming shortened V by 6 bases and J by 1 base, and 16 bases separated the two germline ends. The CDR3 runs to 15 residues. In DNA form, the CDR3 reads TGTGCCAGCAGGGAGTCCGGGACACTGTCCTACGAGCAGTACTTC. The encoded protein is CASRESGTLSYEQYF.

V and J are TRBV20-1 and TRBJ1-1; 7 bases match TRBD1. This CDR3 has 12 residues. Germline V CDR1 and CDR2: DFQATT, SNEGSKA (reference sequence). Trimming at V came to 3 bases and at J to 3 bases, leaving 1 base not matched to a gene. The CDR3 DNA reads as TGCAGTGCTAGTCAGGGGGACACTGAAGCTTTCTTT. Amino acid sequence: CSASQGDTEAFF.

The V call is TRBV5-1, the J call TRBJ1-3; possibly TRBD1 for D (6 bases). This CDR3 is built from 13 residues. Germline CDR1 reads SGHRS; CDR2 reads YFSETQ. The V and J ends lost 5 bases and 4 bases respectively, with 10 bases between them. This CDR3 is CASRGDTGNTIYF. CDR3 DNA sequence: TGCGCCAGCAGGGGGGACACCGGAAACACCATATATTTT.